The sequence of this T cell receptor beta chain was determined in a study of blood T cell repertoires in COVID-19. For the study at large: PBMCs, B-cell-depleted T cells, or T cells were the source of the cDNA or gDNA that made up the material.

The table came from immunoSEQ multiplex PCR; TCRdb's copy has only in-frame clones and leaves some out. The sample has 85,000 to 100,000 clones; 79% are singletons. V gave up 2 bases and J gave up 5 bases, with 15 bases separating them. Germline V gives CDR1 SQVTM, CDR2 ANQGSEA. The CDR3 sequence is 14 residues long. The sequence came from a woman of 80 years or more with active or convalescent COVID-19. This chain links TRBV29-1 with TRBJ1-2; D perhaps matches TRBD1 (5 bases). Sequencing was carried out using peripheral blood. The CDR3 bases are TGCAGCGTTGAACCCCTAGGAAGGGGTTATGGCTACACCTTC. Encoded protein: CSVEPLGRGYGYTF.